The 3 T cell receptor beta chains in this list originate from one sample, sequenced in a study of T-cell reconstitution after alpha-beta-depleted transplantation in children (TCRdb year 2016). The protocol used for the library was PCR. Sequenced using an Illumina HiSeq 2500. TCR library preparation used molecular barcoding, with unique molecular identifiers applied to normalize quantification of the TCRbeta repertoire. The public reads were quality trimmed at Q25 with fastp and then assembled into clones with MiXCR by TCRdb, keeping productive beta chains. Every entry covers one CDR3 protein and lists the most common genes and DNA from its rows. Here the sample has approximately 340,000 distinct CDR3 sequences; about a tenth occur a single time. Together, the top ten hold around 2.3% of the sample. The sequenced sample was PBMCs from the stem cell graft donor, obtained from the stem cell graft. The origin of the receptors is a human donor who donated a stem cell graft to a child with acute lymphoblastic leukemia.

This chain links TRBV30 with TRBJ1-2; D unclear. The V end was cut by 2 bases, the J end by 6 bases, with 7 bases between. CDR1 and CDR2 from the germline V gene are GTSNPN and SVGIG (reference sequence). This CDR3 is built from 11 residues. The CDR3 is CAWSFPDGYTF. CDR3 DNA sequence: TGTGCCTGGAGTTTTCCGGATGGCTACACCTTC.

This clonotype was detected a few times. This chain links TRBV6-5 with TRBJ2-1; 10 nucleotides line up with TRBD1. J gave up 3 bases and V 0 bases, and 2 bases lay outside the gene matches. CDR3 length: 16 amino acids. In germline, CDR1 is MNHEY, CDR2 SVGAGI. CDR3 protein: CASSYSRTGGYNEQFF. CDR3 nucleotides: TGTGCCAGCAGTTACTCCCGGACAGGGGGCTACAATGAGCAGTTCTTC.

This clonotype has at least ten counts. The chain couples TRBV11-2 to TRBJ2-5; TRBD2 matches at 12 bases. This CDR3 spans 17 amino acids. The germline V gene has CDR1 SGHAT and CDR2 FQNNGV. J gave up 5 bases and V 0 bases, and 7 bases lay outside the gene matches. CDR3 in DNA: TGTGCCAGCAGCTTAGAGGGACTAGCGGGCGGGGTGGAGACCCAGTACTTC. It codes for CASSLEGLAGGVETQYF.